The 8 T cell receptor beta chains presented below share a single source sample, sequenced in a study of CD8+ T cells in alopecia areata. Treatment of the sample: oral pan-JAK inhibitor, 5-10 mg twice daily. RNA was extracted and reverse transcribed into cDNA as the sequencing template. The data were produced by immunoSEQ multiplex PCR, yet TCRdb's version contains in-frame clones alone and is incomplete. The table lists some 240,000 clones, about 57% of them singletons. Sequencing was performed on CD4+ T cells sorted from blood, taken at week 4, from a patient treated with tofacitinib. These TCRs come from a human donor with alopecia areata.

The chain is built from TRBV9 and TRBJ2-5; either TRBD1 or TRBD2 may fit D (6 bases each). Trimming removed 0 bases at V and 5 bases at J, with 14 bases between. Per germline, CDR1 SGDLS and CDR2 YYNGEE. The CDR3 is made up of 15 amino acids. CDR3 loop: CASSVASGAWETQYF. In nucleotides, the CDR3 is TGTGCCAGCAGCGTAGCGTCGGGGGCTTGGGAGACCCAGTACTTC.

This clone was counted between two and nine times. This chain joins TRBV14 and TRBJ2-7; no definite D call. V lost 0 bases, J lost 2 bases, and 20 bases lay in between. The germline V gene has CDR1 SGHDN and CDR2 FVKESK. This CDR3 has 18 amino acids. CDR3 sequence reads: CASSQDGSGRIPPYEQYF. The CDR3 DNA reads as TGTGCCAGCAGCCAAGATGGCTCTGGGCGGATACCTCCCTACGAGCAGTACTTC.

CDR3 in DNA: TGTGCCTGGAGTGAGAAGGGAGCGCCGAGGTCACCCCTCCACTTT. Translation: CAWSEKGAPRSPLHF. This sequence joins TRBV30 and TRBJ1-6; D ambiguous. CDR1 is GTSNPN, CDR2 SVGIG, per germline (reference sequence). The CDR3 contains 15 residues. The ends were cut back, 1 base at V and 10 bases at J, with 17 bases in the middle.

This clone was seen only once. The rearrangement joins TRBV29-1 to TRBJ2-3, with D possibly being TRBD1 (5 bases). V lost 4 bases to trimming and J lost 2 bases, with 16 bases between them. CDR3 length: 15 amino acids. Germline V gene sequence: CDR1 SQVTM, CDR2 ANQGSEA. The CDR3 sequence is CSVVSPRAFTDTQYF. The CDR3 nucleotides read TGCAGCGTTGTGAGCCCCAGGGCATTCACAGATACGCAGTATTTT.

The chain joins TRBV6-1 to TRBJ1-5; D uncertain. This CDR3 is built from 12 residues. Germline CDR1 reads MNHNS; CDR2 reads SASEGT. V was clipped by 5 bases and J by 10 bases, with 12 bases between them. CDR3 DNA: TGTGCCAGCAGTTCGCAAACGAAACCCCAGCATTTT. It is translated as CASSSQTKPQHF.

This chain links TRBV5-6 with TRBJ2-1; no reliable D call. CDR1 and CDR2 (germline): SGHDT, YYEEEE. The CDR3 sequence is 13 residues long. V lost 4 bases and J 6 bases, leaving 11 bases between the germline ends. The CDR3: CASSKQPGNEQFF. The CDR3 bases are TGTGCCAGCAGCAAACAGCCTGGCAATGAGCAGTTCTTC.

The J gene is TRBJ2-7, the V gene TRBV6-5; 7 positions agree with TRBD1. The J segment lost 0 bases and the V segment lost 6 bases, leaving 8 bases of the junction unmatched. Germline CDR1 and CDR2: MNHEY and SVGAGI. The CDR3 is 15 amino acids. This CDR3 is CASRRGGQSSYEQYF. CDR3 coding DNA: TGTGCCAGCAGGCGTGGGGGACAGAGCTCCTACGAGCAGTACTTC.

This clone was picked up a small number of times. The CDR3 loop reads CSVLALSGGTEAFF. The DNA of the CDR3 is TGCAGCGTTTTAGCCTTGTCGGGGGGCACTGAAGCTTTCTTT. This chain links TRBV29-1 with TRBJ1-1; D is possibly TRBD1 (5 bases). The V end was cut by 5 bases, the J end by 4 bases, with 17 bases between. CDR1 SQVTM and CDR2 ANQGSEA come from the germline V gene. The CDR3 is 14 amino acids. Supplemented by reference TRBV29-1 and TRBJ1-1, the full variable domain reads SAVISQKPSRDICQRGTSLTIQCQVDSQVTMMFWYRQQPGQSLTLIATANQGSEATYESGFVIDKFPISRPNLTFSTLTVSNMSPEDSSIYLCSVLALSGGTEAFFGQGTRLTVV.